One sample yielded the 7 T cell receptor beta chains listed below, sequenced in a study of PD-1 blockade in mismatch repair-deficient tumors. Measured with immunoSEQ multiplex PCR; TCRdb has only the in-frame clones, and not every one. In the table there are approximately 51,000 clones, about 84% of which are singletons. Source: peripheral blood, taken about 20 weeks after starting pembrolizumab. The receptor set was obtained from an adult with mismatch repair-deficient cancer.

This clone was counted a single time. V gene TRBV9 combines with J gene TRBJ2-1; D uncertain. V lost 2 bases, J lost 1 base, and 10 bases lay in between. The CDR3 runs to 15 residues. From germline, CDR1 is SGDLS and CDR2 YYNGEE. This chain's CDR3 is CASSVLNRSYNEQFF. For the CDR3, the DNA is TGTGCCAGCAGCGTCCTAAATCGATCCTACAATGAGCAGTTCTTC.

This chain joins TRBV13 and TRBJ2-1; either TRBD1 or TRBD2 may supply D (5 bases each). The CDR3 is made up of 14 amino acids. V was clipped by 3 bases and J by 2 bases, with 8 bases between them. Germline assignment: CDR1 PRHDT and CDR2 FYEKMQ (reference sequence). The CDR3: CASSLRGAYNEQFF. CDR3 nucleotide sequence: TGTGCCAGCAGCTTGAGGGGCGCCTACAATGAGCAGTTCTTC.

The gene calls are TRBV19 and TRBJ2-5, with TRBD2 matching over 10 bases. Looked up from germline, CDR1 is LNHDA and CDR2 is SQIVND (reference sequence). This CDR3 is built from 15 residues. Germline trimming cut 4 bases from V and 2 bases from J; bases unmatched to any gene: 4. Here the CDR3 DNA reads TGTGCCAGTAGTAGCCTGGGACTAGCGCAAGAGACCCAGTACTTC. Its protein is CASSSLGLAQETQYF.

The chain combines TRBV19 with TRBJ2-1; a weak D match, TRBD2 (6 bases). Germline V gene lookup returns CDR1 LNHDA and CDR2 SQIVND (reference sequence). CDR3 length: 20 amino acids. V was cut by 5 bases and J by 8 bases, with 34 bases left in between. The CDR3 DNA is TGTGCCAGTAGTTTCGTGGGTTGGGGAAGAGCGGGCACCCGTGCGGATGAGCAGTTCTTC. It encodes CASSFVGWGRAGTRADEQFF.

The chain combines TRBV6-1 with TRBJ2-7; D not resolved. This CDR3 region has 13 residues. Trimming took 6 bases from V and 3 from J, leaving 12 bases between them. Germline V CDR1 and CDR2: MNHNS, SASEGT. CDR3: CASSRMDGYEQYF. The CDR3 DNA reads TGTGCCAGCAGCCGTATGGACGGCTACGAGCAGTACTTC.

The CDR3 loop is CASSYGLAGNEQFF. The CDR3 coding sequence is TGTGCCAGCAGTTACGGACTAGCGGGAAACGAGCAGTTCTTC. This sequence joins TRBV6-5 and TRBJ2-1; 12 bases map to TRBD2. The V segment lost 2 bases and the J segment 10 bases; nucleotides outside the gene matches: 3. The germline V gene encodes CDR1 MNHEY and CDR2 SVGAGI. The CDR3 is 14 amino acids.

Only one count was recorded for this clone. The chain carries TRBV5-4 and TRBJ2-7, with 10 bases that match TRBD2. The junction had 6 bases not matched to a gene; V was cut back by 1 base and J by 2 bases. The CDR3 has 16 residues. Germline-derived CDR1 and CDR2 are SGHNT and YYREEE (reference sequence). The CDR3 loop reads CASSLSASGSPYEQYF. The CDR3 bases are TGTGCCAGCAGCTTGTCGGCTAGCGGGAGCCCCTACGAGCAGTACTTC.